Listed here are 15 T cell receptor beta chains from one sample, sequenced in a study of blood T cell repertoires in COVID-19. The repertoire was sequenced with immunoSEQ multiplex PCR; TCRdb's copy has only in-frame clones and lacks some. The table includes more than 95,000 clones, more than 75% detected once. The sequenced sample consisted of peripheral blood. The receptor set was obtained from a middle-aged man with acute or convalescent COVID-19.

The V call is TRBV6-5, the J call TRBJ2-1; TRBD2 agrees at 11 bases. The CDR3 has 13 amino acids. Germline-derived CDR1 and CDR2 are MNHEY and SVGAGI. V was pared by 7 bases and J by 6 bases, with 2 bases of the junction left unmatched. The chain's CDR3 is CASTLAGANEQFF. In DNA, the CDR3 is TGTGCCAGCACACTAGCGGGAGCCAATGAGCAGTTCTTC.

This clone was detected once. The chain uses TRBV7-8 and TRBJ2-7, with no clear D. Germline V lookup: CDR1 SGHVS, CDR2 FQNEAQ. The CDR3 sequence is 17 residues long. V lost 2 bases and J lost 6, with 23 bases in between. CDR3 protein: CASSLSFRQAPTGEQYF. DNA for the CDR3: TGTGCCAGCAGCTTAAGTTTTAGACAAGCCCCCACCGGCGAGCAGTACTTC.

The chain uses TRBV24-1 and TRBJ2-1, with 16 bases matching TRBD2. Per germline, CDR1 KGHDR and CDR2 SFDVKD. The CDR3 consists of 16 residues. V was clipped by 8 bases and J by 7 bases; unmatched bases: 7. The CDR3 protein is CATMGLAGGPGNEQFF. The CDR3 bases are TGTGCCACCATGGGACTAGCGGGAGGGCCGGGGAATGAGCAGTTCTTC.

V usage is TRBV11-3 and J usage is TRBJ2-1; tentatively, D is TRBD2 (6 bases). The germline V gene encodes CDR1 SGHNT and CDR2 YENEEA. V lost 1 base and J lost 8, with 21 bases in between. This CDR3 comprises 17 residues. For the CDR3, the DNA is TGTGCCAGCAGCTTAGGGTCCAGAGAGCGGGTAGTCGATGAGCAGTTCTTC. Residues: CASSLGSRERVVDEQFF.

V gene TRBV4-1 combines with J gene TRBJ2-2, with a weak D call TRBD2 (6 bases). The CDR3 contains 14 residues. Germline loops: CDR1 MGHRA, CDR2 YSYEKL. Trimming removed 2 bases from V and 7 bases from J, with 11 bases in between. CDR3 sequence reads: CASSQYGGDGELFF. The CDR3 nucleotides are TGCGCCAGCAGCCAATACGGGGGTGACGGGGAGCTGTTTTTT.

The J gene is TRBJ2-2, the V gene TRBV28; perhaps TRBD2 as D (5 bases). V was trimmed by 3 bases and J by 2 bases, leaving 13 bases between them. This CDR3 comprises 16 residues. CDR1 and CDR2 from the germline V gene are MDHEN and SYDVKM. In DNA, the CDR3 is TGTGCCAGCAGTTTTTTCGGGGTGCCCAACACCGGGGAGCTGTTTTTT. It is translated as CASSFFGVPNTGELFF.

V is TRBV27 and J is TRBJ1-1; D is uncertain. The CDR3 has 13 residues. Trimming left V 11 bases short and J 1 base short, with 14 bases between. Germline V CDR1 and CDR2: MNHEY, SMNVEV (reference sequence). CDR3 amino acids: CAGRGFENTEAFF. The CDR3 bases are TGTGCCGGTCGAGGGTTCGAGAACACTGAAGCTTTCTTT.

The DNA of the CDR3 is TGTGCCAGCAGAGGAGGACTAGGAGGCGACGAGCAGTACTTC. As protein: CASRGGLGGDEQYF. The V call is TRBV28, the J call TRBJ2-7, with 7 bases fitting TRBD2. CDR3 length: 14 amino acids. With V trimmed by 6 bases and J by 5 bases, 10 bases remained unmatched. Germline CDR1 MDHEN, CDR2 SYDVKM.

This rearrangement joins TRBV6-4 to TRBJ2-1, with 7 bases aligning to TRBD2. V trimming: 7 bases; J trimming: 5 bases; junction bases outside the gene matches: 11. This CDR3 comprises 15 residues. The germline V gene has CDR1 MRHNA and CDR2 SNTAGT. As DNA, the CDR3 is TGTGCCAGCATCCCCCAGCGGGAACCTGACAATGAGCAGTTCTTC. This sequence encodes CASIPQREPDNEQFF.

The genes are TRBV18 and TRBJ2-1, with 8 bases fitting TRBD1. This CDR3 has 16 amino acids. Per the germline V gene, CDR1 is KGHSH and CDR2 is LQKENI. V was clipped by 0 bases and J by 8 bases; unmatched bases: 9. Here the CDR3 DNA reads TGTGCCAGCTCACCACCGAAGGACAGGGTAAGGGATGAGCAGTTCTTC. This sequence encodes CASSPPKDRVRDEQFF.

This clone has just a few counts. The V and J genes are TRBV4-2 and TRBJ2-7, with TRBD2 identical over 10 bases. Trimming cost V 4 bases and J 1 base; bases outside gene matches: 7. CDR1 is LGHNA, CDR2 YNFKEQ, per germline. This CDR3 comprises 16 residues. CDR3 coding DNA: TGTGCCAGCAGCCCAGAGGCTAGCGGGAGTTCCTACGAGCAGTACTTC. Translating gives CASSPEASGSSYEQYF.

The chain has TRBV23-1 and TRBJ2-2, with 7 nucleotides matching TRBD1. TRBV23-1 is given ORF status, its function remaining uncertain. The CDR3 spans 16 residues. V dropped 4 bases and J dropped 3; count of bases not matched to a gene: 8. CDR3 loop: CASSLPQGSYTGELFF. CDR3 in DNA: TGCGCCAGCAGTCTCCCACAGGGGTCCTACACCGGGGAGCTGTTTTTT.

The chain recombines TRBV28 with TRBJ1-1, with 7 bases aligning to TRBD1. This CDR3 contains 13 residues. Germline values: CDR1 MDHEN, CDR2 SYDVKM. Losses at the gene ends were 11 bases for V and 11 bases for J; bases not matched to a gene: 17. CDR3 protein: CAHGQVKPVEAFF. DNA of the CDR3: TGTGCCCACGGACAGGTCAAACCCGTGGAGGCTTTCTTT.

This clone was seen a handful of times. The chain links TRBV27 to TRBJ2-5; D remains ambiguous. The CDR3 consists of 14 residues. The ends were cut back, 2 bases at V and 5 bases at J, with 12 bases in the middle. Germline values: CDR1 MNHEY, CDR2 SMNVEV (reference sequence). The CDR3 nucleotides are TGTGCCAGCAGTTTACGATCAACGAGGGAGACCCAGTACTTC. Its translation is CASSLRSTRETQYF.

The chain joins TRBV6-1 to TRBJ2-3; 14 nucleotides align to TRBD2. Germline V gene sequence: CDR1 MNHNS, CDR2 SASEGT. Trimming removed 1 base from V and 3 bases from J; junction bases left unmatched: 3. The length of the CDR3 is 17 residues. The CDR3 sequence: CASSEGTSGRFTDTQYF. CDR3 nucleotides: TGTGCCAGCAGTGAAGGGACTAGCGGGAGGTTTACAGATACGCAGTATTTT.